These T cell receptor beta chains were read from a single sample in a study of T cell responses to AZD1222 COVID-19 vaccine. Only in-frame clones appear in the TCRdb table, and some are missing; sequencing was by immunoSEQ multiplex PCR. The table lists about 170,000 clones, 87% of them singletons. Specimen: peripheral blood, collected 28 days after the second AZD1222 dose. The origin of the receptors is an adult who received the AZD1222 COVID-19 vaccine. The CDR3 runs from the conserved cysteine through the conserved F or W. D genes are given only for firm matches. Expanded clones get a size class; other rows say once, few or many, or leave the size out.

d_gene	v_gene	j_gene	abundance	CDR3aa	CDR3nt
NA	TRBV19	TRBJ2-6	NA	CASSLGANVLTF	TGTGCCAGTAGTCTGGGGGCCAACGTCCTGACTTTC
TRBD2	TRBV11-2	TRBJ2-5	NA	CASSLVSGAQETQYF	TGTGCCAGCAGCTTAGTTAGCGGGGCACAAGAGACCCAGTACTTC
NA	TRBV7-2	TRBJ2-1	NA	CASSLAKDQDWQFF	TGTGCCAGCAGCTTGGCGAAGGATCAGGATTGGCAGTTCTTC
NA	TRBV18	TRBJ1-5	NA	CASSRGTPNSNQPQHF	TGTGCCAGCTCACGCGGGACACCCAATAGCAATCAGCCCCAGCATTTT
NA	TRBV20-1	TRBJ1-4	NA	CSASMMGSEKLFF	TGCAGTGCTAGTATGATGGGTAGTGAAAAACTGTTTTTT
NA	TRBV5-1	TRBJ2-3	NA	CASSLSAGQGTDTQYF	TGCGCCAGCAGCTTGTCGGCGGGGCAAGGCACAGATACGCAGTATTTT
NA	TRBV19	TRBJ1-3	NA	CASSSVGASGNTIYF	TGTGCCAGTAGTAGTGTGGGTGCCTCTGGAAACACCATATATTTT
TRBD1	TRBV18	TRBJ2-7	NA	CASSPGTGIYEQYF	TGTGCCAGCTCACCCGGGACAGGGATTTACGAGCAGTACTTC
NA	TRBV18	TRBJ1-1	NA	CASSLRWGGDTEAFF	TGTGCCAGCTCACTCCGGTGGGGGGGTGACACTGAAGCTTTCTTT
TRBD1	TRBV6-1	TRBJ2-7	NA	CASSEDRDSYEQYF	TGTGCCAGCAGTGAGGACCGGGACAGCTACGAGCAGTACTTC
TRBD1	TRBV12-5	TRBJ1-1	NA	CASKQGAGLNTEAFF	TGTGCTAGTAAGCAGGGGGCTGGTCTGAACACTGAAGCTTTCTTT
NA	TRBV7-9	TRBJ1-1	few	CASSLGGSTEAFF	TGTGCCAGCAGCTTGGGTGGGAGCACTGAAGCTTTCTTT
NA	TRBV4-2	TRBJ2-7	NA	CASSQVREPGEQYF	TGTGCCAGCAGCCAAGTTAGGGAACCGGGGGAGCAGTACTTC
TRBD2	TRBV10-1	TRBJ2-5	NA	CASEPRTSGGIKQETQYF	TGCGCCAGTGAGCCTCGGACTAGCGGGGGGATAAAGCAAGAGACCCAGTACTTC
NA	TRBV5-4	TRBJ2-7	once	CASSLYPHREQYF	TGTGCCAGCAGCTTGTACCCACACAGGGAGCAGTACTTC
NA	TRBV19	TRBJ1-5	NA	CASSIDRASKHF	TGTGCCAGTAGTATAGATCGGGCAAGCAAGCATTTT
NA	TRBV29-1	TRBJ1-2	NA	CSEKNIRRFSDGYTF	TGCAGCGAGAAAAACATCCGGAGATTTTCAGATGGCTACACCTTC
TRBD1	TRBV6-1	TRBJ2-1	NA	CASSEDRGSVNEQFF	TGTGCCAGCAGTGAAGACAGGGGGTCGGTCAATGAGCAGTTCTTC
TRBD2	TRBV19	TRBJ2-2	NA	CASSVSPGLAGGPDTGELFF	TGTGCCAGTAGTGTATCTCCGGGACTAGCGGGGGGGCCGGACACCGGGGAGCTGTTTTTT
NA	TRBV28	TRBJ1-2	NA	CASSPSGGSWGGYTF	TGTGCCAGCAGTCCATCGGGGGGATCTTGGGGTGGCTACACCTTC
NA	TRBV4-1	TRBJ1-3	NA	CASSQDLPASGNTIYF	TGCGCCAGCAGCCAAGATCTACCGGCCTCTGGAAACACCATATATTTT
TRBD1	TRBV5-4	TRBJ1-2	NA	CASSTGTGDMNYGYTF	TGTGCCAGCAGCACGGGGACAGGCGACATGAACTATGGCTACACCTTC
TRBD2	TRBV19	TRBJ2-7	few	CATRLAGAYEQYF	TGTGCCACTCGACTAGCGGGGGCCTACGAGCAGTACTTC
TRBD1	TRBV7-8	TRBJ1-6	NA	CASSPDRESPLHF	TGTGCCAGCAGCCCGGACAGGGAGTCACCCCTCCACTTT
NA	TRBV7-8	TRBJ1-6	NA	CASSKGGNSPLHF	TGTGCCAGCAGCAAGGGGGGGAATTCACCCCTCCACTTT
NA	TRBV7-8	TRBJ2-7	NA	CASSLVQAGPYEQYF	TGTGCCAGCAGCTTAGTACAGGCTGGGCCCTACGAGCAGTACTTC
TRBD1	TRBV6-5	TRBJ1-6	few	CATKAGTGLRSPLHF	TGTGCCACAAAGGCCGGGACAGGTCTTCGCTCACCCCTCCACTTT
TRBD2	TRBV9	TRBJ2-1	NA	CASSVTSGASSYNEQFF	TGTGCCAGCAGCGTAACAAGCGGGGCTAGCTCCTACAATGAGCAGTTCTTC
NA	TRBV4-1	TRBJ1-3	NA	CASSQEGTWGNTIYF	TGCGCCAGCAGCCAAGAAGGGACGTGGGGAAACACCATATATTTT
TRBD1	TRBV14	TRBJ2-7	NA	CASSPGQGPYEQYF	TGTGCCAGCAGCCCGGGACAGGGCCCCTACGAGCAGTACTTC
TRBD1	TRBV7-2	TRBJ2-5	NA	CASSLPGQPRQETQYF	TGTGCCAGCAGTTTACCGGGACAGCCCCGCCAAGAGACCCAGTACTTC
NA	TRBV2	TRBJ1-1	NA	CASSPGRDTEAFF	TGTGCCAGCAGTCCCGGGAGGGACACTGAAGCTTTCTTT
NA	TRBV2	TRBJ2-7	NA	CAIQTALSRDEQYF	TGTGCCATACAAACGGCCTTATCCCGTGACGAGCAGTACTTC
NA	TRBV5-1	TRBJ1-2	NA	CASSFAGEGDGYTF	TGCGCCAGCAGCTTCGCTGGGGAAGGGGATGGCTACACCTTC
NA	TRBV18	TRBJ1-1	NA	CASSPQQSPEAFF	TGTGCCAGCTCACCACAGCAGAGCCCTGAAGCTTTCTTT
NA	TRBV7-9	TRBJ2-7	NA	CASSPLADHLTYEQYF	TGTGCCAGCAGCCCCCTTGCGGACCACCTTACCTACGAGCAGTACTTC
NA	TRBV7-2	TRBJ2-7	NA	CASSLGSAVSYEQYF	TGTGCCAGCAGCTTAGGATCGGCAGTGTCCTACGAGCAGTACTTC
NA	TRBV4-1	TRBJ2-7	NA	CASSPVGAGSSYEQYF	TGCGCCAGCAGCCCAGTGGGGGCAGGGAGCTCCTACGAGCAGTACTTC
NA	TRBV6-2/TRBV6-3	TRBJ2-7	NA	CASSYELHYEQYF	TGTGCCAGCAGTTATGAACTACACTACGAGCAGTACTTC
NA	TRBV14	TRBJ1-1	NA	CASSQSVAGTNTEAFF	TGTGCCAGCAGCCAAAGCGTGGCAGGGACCAACACTGAAGCTTTCTTT
NA	TRBV2	TRBJ2-6	NA	CASSTETVSGANVLTF	TGTGCCAGCAGTACCGAAACAGTCTCTGGGGCCAACGTCCTGACTTTC
NA	TRBV19	TRBJ2-5	NA	CASSIGGRETQYF	TGTGCCAGTAGTATAGGAGGGCGAGAGACCCAGTACTTC
TRBD2	TRBV29-1	TRBJ2-3	NA	CSVVGGADTQYF	TGCAGCGTTGTCGGGGGGGCAGATACGCAGTATTTT
NA	TRBV20-1	TRBJ2-7	NA	CRASGGAREQYF	TGCAGGGCAAGTGGGGGGGCAAGGGAGCAGTACTTC
NA	TRBV5-6	TRBJ2-7	NA	CASSFLDSYEQYF	TGTGCCAGCAGCTTCTTAGACTCCTACGAGCAGTACTTT
NA	TRBV4-2	TRBJ1-2	NA	CASSQALRGPYGYTF	TGTGCCAGCAGCCAAGCCCTCAGGGGACCCTATGGCTACACCTTC
NA	TRBV19	TRBJ1-2	NA	CASSFLLQLNYGYTF	TGTGCCAGTAGTTTCTTACTACAGCTTAACTATGGCTACACCTTC
TRBD1	TRBV3-1/TRBV3-2	TRBJ1-2	few	CASSQELRTGEYEGYTF	TGTGCCAGCAGCCAAGAACTACGGACAGGGGAGTATGAGGGCTACACCTTC
NA	TRBV5-1	TRBJ2-7	NA	CASSLRGTAHEQYF	TGCGCCAGCAGCTTGCGCGGGACAGCCCACGAGCAGTACTTC
TRBD1	TRBV4-1	TRBJ1-1	NA	CASSQQLQGAVNTEAFF	TGCGCCAGCAGCCAGCAGCTACAGGGGGCTGTGAACACTGAAGCTTTCTTT
TRBD1	TRBV23-1	TRBJ2-7	NA	CASSPLQGCEQYF	TGCGCCAGCAGTCCCCTACAGGGGTGCGAGCAGTACTTC
NA	TRBV12-1	TRBJ2-2	NA	CASSFGDQNTGELFF	TGTGCCAGCAGCTTCGGGGACCAGAACACCGGGGAGCTGTTTTTT
NA	TRBV15	TRBJ1-1	once	CATSRDQLGAAQAAFF	TGTGCCACCAGCAGAGATCAGTTGGGGGCGGCCCAGGCAGCTTTCTTT